This TCR beta chain stems from a study of CD4+ T cells in melanoma. Points from the study as a whole: Reportedly, melanoma neoantigen-specific CD4+ T cells showed varied differentiation states. CD8+ T cell, macrophage and B cell function reportedly correlated with neoantigen-specific CD4+ T cells.

Trimming shortened V by 5 bases and J by 5 bases, and 18 bases separated the two germline ends. The CDR3 has 15 amino acids. From germline, CDR1 is MNHEY and CDR2 SVGAGI. The protocol was immunoSEQ multiplex PCR, while the TCRdb copy is restricted to in-frame clones and leaves out a portion. The table has around 10,000 clones, 65% to 70% seen once; the top ten hold approximately 10%. This clone is medium-sized. The antigen remains unidentified. The specimen sequenced was cells from a culture (not recorded whether cultured in vitro). The TCR originated in a human donor with melanoma. The chain employs TRBV6-5 and TRBJ2-5; either TRBD1 or TRBD2 may fit D (6 bases each). The CDR3 reads CASSPGVGGRETQYF. The CDR3 nucleotides read TGTGCCAGCAGTCCTGGTGTTGGGGGGCGGGAGACCCAGTACTTC.